The clone carrying this TCR beta chain came up a few times. Its antigen is not known. Gene names denote mouse genes. The read falls 4 residues short of the CDR3 end, and the missing part is taken from the germline J gene. Sorting of pooled cutaneous lymph node cells used CD4, CD8alpha, NKG2D, NKG2ACE and other markers. The authors extracted RNA and reverse transcribed it into cDNA as the sequencing template. Generated by immunoSEQ multiplex PCR, the TCRdb table keeps only in-frame clones and is missing some. The sample includes some 18,000 clones, none of them occurring once. This CDR3 is built from 13 residues. The germline V gene has CDR1 NNHNN and CDR2 SYGAGS (reference sequence). The sample comes from a study of CD8+ T cells in alopecia areata. Broader study findings: Higher clonality and more expanded CD8+ clones appeared in lesional than normal scalp.

Input material: CD8+ T cells sorted from a lymph node. The source of this sequence is a C3H/HeJ mouse with alopecia areata. MHC haplotype: H2-k. The J gene is TRBJ2-4, the V gene TRBV13-2; D is ambiguous. The CDR3 loop is CASGGTTENTLYF. The sequenced part of the CDR3 DNA is TGTGCCAGCGGTGGTACTACAGAAAAC.